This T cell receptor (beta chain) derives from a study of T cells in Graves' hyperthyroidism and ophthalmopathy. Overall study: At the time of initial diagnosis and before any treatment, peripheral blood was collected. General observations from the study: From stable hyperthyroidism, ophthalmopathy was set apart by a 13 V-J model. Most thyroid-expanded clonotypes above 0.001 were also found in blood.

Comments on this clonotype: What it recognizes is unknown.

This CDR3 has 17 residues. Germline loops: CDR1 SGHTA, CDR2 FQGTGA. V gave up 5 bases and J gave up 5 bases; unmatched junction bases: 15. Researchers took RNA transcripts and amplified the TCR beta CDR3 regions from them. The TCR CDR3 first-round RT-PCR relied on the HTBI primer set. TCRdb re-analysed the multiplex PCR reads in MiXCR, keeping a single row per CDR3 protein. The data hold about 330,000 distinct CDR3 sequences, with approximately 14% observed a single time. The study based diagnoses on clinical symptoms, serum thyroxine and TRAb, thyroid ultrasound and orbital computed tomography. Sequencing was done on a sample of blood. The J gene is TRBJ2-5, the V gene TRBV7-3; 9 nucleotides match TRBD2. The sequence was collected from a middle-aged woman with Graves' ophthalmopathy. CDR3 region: CASSPQRSAGGMETQYF. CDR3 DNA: TGTGCCAGCAGCCCCCAAAGATCAGCGGGGGGAATGGAGACCCAGTACTTC.